This TCR beta chain emerged from a study of T cells of healthy individuals. TCRdb reprocessed the 5' RACE reads with MiXCR, giving one entry per CDR3 protein. The top ten hold around 8% of the sample, which has around 80,000 distinct CDR3 sequences, 4% to 5.5% seen once. This clonotype showed up many times. From germline, CDR1 is SEHNR and CDR2 FQNEAQ (reference sequence). CDR3 length: 11 amino acids. Trimming took 5 bases from V and 2 from J, leaving 3 bases between them. The V gene is TRBV7-9, the J gene TRBJ2-5; D is ambiguous. The TCR sequence derives from a female donor in good health. Here the CDR3 DNA reads TGTGCCAGCAGCGTACAAGAGACCCAGTACTTC. Protein product: CASSVQETQYF. The variable domain in full, with the rest retrieved from reference TRBV7-9 and TRBJ2-5, is DTGVSQNPRHKITKRGQNVTFRCDPISEHNRLYWYRQTLGQGPEFLTYFQNEAQLEKSRLLSDRFSAERPKGSFSTLEIQRTEQGDSAMYLCASSVQETQYFGPGTRLLVL.